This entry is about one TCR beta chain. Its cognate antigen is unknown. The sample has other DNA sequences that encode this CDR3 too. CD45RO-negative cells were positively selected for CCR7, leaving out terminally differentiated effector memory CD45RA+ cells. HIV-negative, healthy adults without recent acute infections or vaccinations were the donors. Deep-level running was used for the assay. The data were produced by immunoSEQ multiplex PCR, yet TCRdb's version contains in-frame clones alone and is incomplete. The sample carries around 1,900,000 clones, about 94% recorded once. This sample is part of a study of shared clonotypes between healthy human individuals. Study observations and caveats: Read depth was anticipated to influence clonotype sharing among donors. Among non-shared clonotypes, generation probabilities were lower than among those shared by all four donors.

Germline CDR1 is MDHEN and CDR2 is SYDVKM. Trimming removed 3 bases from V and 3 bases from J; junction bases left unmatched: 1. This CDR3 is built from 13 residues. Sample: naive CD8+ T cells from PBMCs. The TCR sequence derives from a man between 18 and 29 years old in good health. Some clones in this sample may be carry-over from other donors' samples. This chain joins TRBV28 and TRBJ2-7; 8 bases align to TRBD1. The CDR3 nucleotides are TGTGCCAGCAGTTTTGGACAGGGCTACGAGCAGTACTTC. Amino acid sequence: CASSFGQGYEQYF.